This TCR beta chain was sequenced during a study of CD8+ T cells in alopecia areata. Study overall: The share of scalp area affected provided the severity score for treated patients.

The count of this clone is one. The antigen remains undetermined. RNA, once extracted, was reverse transcribed into cDNA for use as the sequencing template. Here immunoSEQ multiplex PCR was the method, and the copy in TCRdb shows in-frame clones only, minus some. The table lists about 280,000 clones, roughly 64% of them singletons. Notes on the study in general: Numerous clones, expanded in lesions, remained in scalp and blood during tofacitinib. Affected scalp, especially in alopecia totalis/universalis, had a higher clonality than normal scalp did.

CDR1 and CDR2 (germline): SQVTM, ANQGSEA. The CDR3 has 12 amino acids. Trimming removed 6 bases at V and 3 bases at J, with 9 bases between. Treatment in this sample: oral pan-JAK inhibitor, 5-10 mg twice daily. Individuals with alopecia areata gave both lesional scalp punch biopsies and peripheral blood for collection. The sample was CD4+ T cells sorted from blood, taken at week 24, from a patient treated with tofacitinib. The V and J genes are TRBV29-1 and TRBJ2-1, with no clear D. The receptor was derived from a human donor with alopecia areata. CDR3 residues: CSVARSYNEQFF. The CDR3 region has the DNA TGCAGCGTGGCCCGCAGCTACAATGAGCAGTTCTTC.